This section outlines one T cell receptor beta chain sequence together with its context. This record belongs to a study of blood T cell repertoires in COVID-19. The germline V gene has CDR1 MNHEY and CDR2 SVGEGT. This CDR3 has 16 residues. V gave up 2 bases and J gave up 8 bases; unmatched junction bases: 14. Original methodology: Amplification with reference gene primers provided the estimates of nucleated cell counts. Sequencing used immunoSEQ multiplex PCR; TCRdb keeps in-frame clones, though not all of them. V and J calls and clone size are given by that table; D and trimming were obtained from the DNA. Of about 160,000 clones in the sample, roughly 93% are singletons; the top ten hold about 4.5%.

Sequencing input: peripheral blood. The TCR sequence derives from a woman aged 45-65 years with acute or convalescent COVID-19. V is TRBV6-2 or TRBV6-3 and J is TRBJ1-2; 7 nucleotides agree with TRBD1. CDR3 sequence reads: CASSYTDFGTVRGYTF. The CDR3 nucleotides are TGTGCCAGCAGTTACACCGACTTCGGGACAGTTAGGGGCTACACCTTC.